The 31 T cell receptor beta chains below all came from one sample that was sequenced in a study of cytomegalovirus exposure and HLA in healthy donors. PCR primers comprised 60 Vbeta and 13 Jbeta primers. The table came from immunoSEQ multiplex PCR; TCRdb's copy has only in-frame clones and leaves some out. The sample carries approximately 90,000 clones, roughly 79% recorded once. Sequencing was performed on PBMCs. The receptors derive from a male donor in good health and CMV-seronegative.

This clone appeared a few times. The genes are TRBV27 and TRBJ2-7; TRBD2 agrees at 7 bases. The V gene's germline CDR1 is MNHEY and CDR2 SMNVEV (reference sequence). CDR3 length equals 15 residues. J lost 4 bases, V lost 5 bases, and 11 bases had no gene match. The CDR3 reads CASSLASGLGYEQYF. In DNA, the CDR3 is TGTGCCAGCAGTCTTGCTAGCGGCTTAGGGTACGAGCAGTACTTC.

This clone showed up just a few times. The chain recombines TRBV7-6 with TRBJ2-7; D might be TRBD2 (6 bases). The V end lost 1 base, the J end lost 3 bases, and 10 bases lay between the germline ends. CDR1 and CDR2 from the germline V gene are SGHVS and FNYEAQ. There are 14 residues in the CDR3. CDR3 bases: TGTGCCAGCAGCTTAGATGGGACTTTCTACGAGCAGTACTTC. The encoded protein is CASSLDGTFYEQYF.

This chain links TRBV5-1 with TRBJ2-7; 8 bases are shared with TRBD1. The CDR3 spans 15 residues. Germline V gene lookup returns CDR1 SGHRS and CDR2 YFSETQ. Trimming took 5 bases from V and 4 from J; bases not matched to a gene: 11. The CDR3 protein is CASSLKDRAGYEQYF. In nucleotides, the CDR3 is TGCGCCAGCAGTCTGAAGGACAGGGCTGGTTACGAGCAGTACTTC. The full variable domain, its missing parts supplied by reference TRBV5-1 and TRBJ2-7, is KAGVTQTPRYLIKTRGQQVTLSCSPISGHRSVSWYQQTPGQGLQFLFEYFSETQRNKGNFPGRFSGRQFSNSRSEMNVSTLELGDSALYLCASSLKDRAGYEQYFGPGTRLTVT.

The gene calls are TRBV5-1 and TRBJ2-1; 7 bases are shared with TRBD1. The CDR3 has 15 residues. After removal of 4 bases from V and 5 bases from J, the junction contained 9 bases not matched to a gene. CDR1 and CDR2 (germline): SGHRS, YFSETQ. CDR3 sequence (DNA): TGCGCCAGCAGCCGCGGACAGGCCAAAGACAATGAGCAGTTCTTC. This gives the protein CASSRGQAKDNEQFF.

The V and J genes are TRBV28 and TRBJ2-7; weak D call: TRBD1 (6 bases). Germline CDR1 is MDHEN and CDR2 is SYDVKM. Trimming stripped 6 bases from V and 1 base from J, with 10 bases between. The CDR3 is 13 residues long. The CDR3 sequence: CASSLTGSYEQYF. Here the CDR3 DNA reads TGTGCCAGCAGCTTGACAGGTTCCTACGAGCAGTACTTC.

The gene calls are TRBV4-3 and TRBJ2-3; D may be TRBD1 (5 bases). V was shortened by 0 bases and J by 2 bases, with 15 bases between the two germline ends. Germline V CDR1 and CDR2: LGHNA, YSLEER. CDR3 length: 17 amino acids. The CDR3 region has the DNA TGCGCCAGCAGCCAAGATCTGACGACAGCAATCACAGATACGCAGTATTTT. This gives the protein CASSQDLTTAITDTQYF.

This clone was seen only once. The CDR3 DNA is TGTGCCTGGGCCAGGGAAGGGACCTATAATTCACCCCTCCACTTT. Protein: CAWAREGTYNSPLHF. V and J are TRBV30 and TRBJ1-6, with a tentative D call TRBD1 (5 bases). The CDR3 extends over 15 amino acids. Germline CDR1 reads GTSNPN; CDR2 reads SVGIG (reference sequence). Between the trimmed V and J ends, which lost 5 bases and 2 bases, there was a span of 13 bases.

This chain connects TRBV15 to TRBJ1-2, with 10 bases aligning to TRBD1. The length of the CDR3 is 17 residues. The junction had 11 bases not matched to a gene; V was cut back by 3 bases and J by 4 bases. Germline assignment: CDR1 LNHNV and CDR2 YYDKDF (reference sequence). In DNA form, the CDR3 reads TGTGCCACCAGCAGGTCTGTGACAGGGGGCGCCTCCTATGGCTACACCTTC. This encodes CATSRSVTGGASYGYTF.

In regard to this clone: Other nucleotide sequences in the sample specify the same CDR3. The CDR3 region has the DNA TGTGCCAGCAGCTATACTGGGGGGACTGAAGCTTTCTTT. Encoded protein: CASSYTGGTEAFF. The chain combines TRBV7-3 with TRBJ1-1, with D maybe TRBD1 (5 bases). The V end lost 4 bases, the J end lost 5 bases, and 11 bases lay between the germline ends. CDR3 length equals 13 residues. CDR1 is SGHTA and CDR2 is FQGTGA in the germline V gene.

This clone was counted once. The V call is TRBV5-1, the J call TRBJ1-2; 12 positions agree with TRBD1. CDR3 length: 14 residues. The trim removed 4 bases at V and 7 bases at J, leaving 5 bases unmatched. The germline V gene encodes CDR1 SGHRS and CDR2 YFSETQ. The CDR3 DNA reads as TGCGCCAGCAGCCCGGGACAGGGGGCTGTTGGCTACACCTTC. Residues: CASSPGQGAVGYTF.

CDR3: CATSLQGNEKLFF. In nucleotides, the CDR3 is TGTGCCACCAGCTTACAGGGAAATGAAAAACTGTTTTTT. The V call is TRBV15, the J call TRBJ1-4, with a possible D match to TRBD1 (6 bases). Germline CDR1 and CDR2: LNHNV and YYDKDF (reference sequence). Trimming shortened V by 5 bases and J by 5 bases, and 9 bases separated the two germline ends. The CDR3 extends over 13 amino acids. The full variable domain, its missing parts supplied by reference TRBV15 and TRBJ1-4, is DAMVIQNPRYQVTQFGKPVTLSCSQTLNHNVMYWYQQKSSQAPKLLFHYYDKDFNNEADTPDNFQSRRPNTSFCFLDIRSPGLGDTAMYLCATSLQGNEKLFFGSGTQLSVL.

The DNA of the CDR3 is TGTGCCAGCAGTGAGGGATTCGGTGAAAAACTGTTTTTT. It is translated as CASSEGFGEKLFF. V gene TRBV6-5 combines with J gene TRBJ1-4, with D uncertain. CDR3 size: 13 residues. V lost 5 bases, J lost 7 bases, and 11 bases lay in between. Germline V gene sequence: CDR1 MNHEY, CDR2 SVGAGI.

This clone was counted a few times. V gene TRBV2 combines with J gene TRBJ1-6; TRBD1 is a possible D gene (6 bases). Germline loops: CDR1 SNHLY, CDR2 FYNNEI. The CDR3 is 14 residues long. The V end was cut by 8 bases, the J end by 11 bases, with 19 bases between. Here the CDR3 DNA reads TGTGCCAGCCAGATAAACGGACAGTGGCCACCCCTCCACTTT. Protein: CASQINGQWPPLHF.

This chain uses TRBV7-9 with TRBJ1-5; perhaps TRBD1 as D (5 bases). This CDR3 spans 14 amino acids. V was clipped by 1 base and J by 4 bases, with 8 bases between them. Germline lookup yields CDR1 SEHNR and CDR2 FQNEAQ (reference sequence). Written as DNA, the CDR3 is TGTGCCAGCAGCTTAGAGAAGGGGAATCAGCCCCAGCATTTT. This sequence encodes CASSLEKGNQPQHF.

The chain links TRBV28 to TRBJ2-1; a possible D gene is TRBD1 (6 bases). Germline V gene lookup returns CDR1 MDHEN and CDR2 SYDVKM. This CDR3 region has 13 residues. The CDR3 here is CALLGAPYNEQFF. The CDR3 DNA reads as TGTGCGCTTTTGGGGGCCCCGTACAATGAGCAGTTCTTC.

The chain recombines TRBV9 with TRBJ2-2; 8 positions match TRBD1. CDR3 length equals 17 residues. Germline values: CDR1 SGDLS, CDR2 YYNGEE. The V and J ends lost 4 bases and 5 bases, in that order; junction bases with no gene match: 13. DNA of the CDR3: TGTGCCAGCAGCTTCAGACAGGGGACGATTGGTACCGGGGAGCTGTTTTTT. It yields the protein CASSFRQGTIGTGELFF.

This chain links TRBV6-1 with TRBJ1-1; D is unresolved. The CDR3 covers 15 residues. Germline V gene sequence: CDR1 MNHNS, CDR2 SASEGT. The ends were cut back, 5 bases at V and 3 bases at J, with 16 bases in the middle. CDR3 loop: CASSFLTYSYTEAFF. Here the CDR3 DNA reads TGTGCCAGCAGTTTCCTCACTTACAGTTACACTGAAGCTTTCTTT.

V usage is TRBV19 and J usage is TRBJ1-5; TRBD1 matches at 10 bases. The length of the CDR3 is 17 residues. V gave up 5 bases and J gave up 1 base; unmatched junction bases: 8. Looked up from germline, CDR1 is LNHDA and CDR2 is SQIVND (reference sequence). The CDR3, as DNA: TGTGCCAGTAGTTGGGGACAGGGGAGTAAAAGCAATCAGCCCCAGCATTTT. As protein: CASSWGQGSKSNQPQHF.

The chain uses TRBV10-2 and TRBJ1-1; no reliable D call. The germline V and J ends were trimmed by 6 bases and 1 base, with 6 bases remaining between them. Per the germline V gene, CDR1 is WSHSY and CDR2 is SAAADI. The CDR3 runs 12 residues. CDR3 loop: CASRRQNTEAFF. The CDR3 DNA reads as TGCGCCAGCAGGAGACAGAACACTGAAGCTTTCTTT.

The chain employs TRBV7-8 and TRBJ2-3; 11 bases match TRBD2. From germline, CDR1 is SGHVS and CDR2 FQNEAQ. The CDR3 extends over 18 amino acids. The J segment lost 3 bases and the V segment lost 2 bases, leaving 10 bases of the junction unmatched. The CDR3 DNA sequence: TGTGCCAGCAGCTTAAGTTTTTTCGCTAGCGGGAGGACAGATACGCAGTATTTT. It translates to CASSLSFFASGRTDTQYF.

The chain carries TRBV29-1 and TRBJ1-2, with 7 bases identical to TRBD1. CDR1 and CDR2 (germline): SQVTM, ANQGSEA. The V and J ends lost 6 bases and 5 bases, in that order; junction bases with no gene match: 9. CDR3 length: 13 residues. CDR3 region: CSVLIEDRYGYTF. The CDR3 DNA sequence: TGCAGCGTCCTTATCGAGGACAGGTATGGCTACACCTTC. Full variable domain (outside the CDR3, taken from reference TRBV29-1 and TRBJ1-2): SAVISQKPSRDICQRGTSLTIQCQVDSQVTMMFWYRQQPGQSLTLIATANQGSEATYESGFVIDKFPISRPNLTFSTLTVSNMSPEDSSIYLCSVLIEDRYGYTFGSGTRLTVV.

This clone was seen only once. The sample has other DNA sequences that encode this CDR3 too. This chain joins TRBV5-8 and TRBJ2-3, with TRBD2 matching 7 bases. V lost 0 bases to trimming and J lost 0 bases; unmatched junction nucleotides: 4. Germline values: CDR1 SGHTS, CDR2 YDEGEE. The CDR3 sequence is 16 residues long. Written as DNA, the CDR3 is TGTGCCAGCAGCTTGGAAGGGAGGGGAAGCACAGATACGCAGTATTTT. It encodes CASSLEGRGSTDTQYF.

The genes are TRBV2 and TRBJ1-1; no reliable D call. CDR1 and CDR2 from the germline V gene are SNHLY and FYNNEI. This CDR3 comprises 14 residues. V was cut by 2 bases and J by 1 base, with 8 bases left in between. As DNA, the CDR3 is TGTGCCAGCAGTGAATCCAGGCGGAACACTGAAGCTTTCTTT. Its translation is CASSESRRNTEAFF. The full variable domain, completed using reference TRBV2 and TRBJ1-1, is EPEVTQTPSHQVTQMGQEVILRCVPISNHLYFYWYRQILGQKVEFLVSFYNNEISEKSEIFDDQFSVERPDGSNFTLKIRSTKLEDSAMYFCASSESRRNTEAFFGQGTRLTVV.

V usage is TRBV6-5 and J usage is TRBJ2-2; D unresolved. CDR3 length: 15 amino acids. Germline lookup yields CDR1 MNHEY and CDR2 SVGAGI. V was shortened by 2 bases and J by 7 bases, with 14 bases between the two germline ends. Here the CDR3 DNA reads TGTGCCAGCAGTTACGGTCTCCTCTCTAACGGGGAGCTGTTTTTT. This gives the protein CASSYGLLSNGELFF.

J is TRBJ1-6 and V is TRBV14; no clear D. Between the trimmed V and J ends, which lost 1 base and 10 bases, there was a span of 14 bases. This CDR3 spans 15 amino acids. Germline V CDR1 and CDR2: SGHDN, FVKESK. Written as DNA, the CDR3 is TGTGCCAGCAGCCAAGTAACCGGGTCCGGCTCACCCCTCCACTTT. It codes for CASSQVTGSGSPLHF.

The chain is built from TRBV5-6 and TRBJ1-6, with TRBD1 as a possible D gene (5 bases). V lost 3 bases and J lost 7, with 17 bases in between. CDR3 size: 16 residues. Germline lookup yields CDR1 SGHDT and CDR2 YYEEEE. Written as DNA, the CDR3 is TGTGCCAGCAGCTCCAGCGGGACTGGGCTGAATTCACCCCTCCACTTT. This codes for CASSSSGTGLNSPLHF.

The chain employs TRBV29-1 and TRBJ1-2, with D maybe TRBD1 (6 bases). Per the germline V gene, CDR1 is SQVTM and CDR2 is ANQGSEA. The CDR3 sequence is 14 residues long. V was clipped by 0 bases and J by 3 bases, with 11 bases between them. The DNA of the CDR3 is TGCAGCGTTGAAGAGGGGGCCTGGGACTATGGCTACACCTTC. Its protein is CSVEEGAWDYGYTF.

As to this clone: The junction does not match germline at one end; this may be a read error. The chain recombines TRBV7-9 with TRBJ2-7, with D possibly TRBD2 on 5 matching bases. CDR1 and CDR2 from the germline V gene are SEHNR and FQNEAQ (reference sequence). This CDR3 is built from 19 residues. The CDR3 region is CSSSYIGWTDDSPTYEQYF. The CDR3 DNA reads TGTTCCAGCAGCTATATAGGTTGGACTGACGACTCGCCTACCTACGAGCAGTACTTC.

This clone has more than one count but fewer than ten. The J gene is TRBJ1-2, the V gene TRBV5-4; TRBD1 might be the D (6 bases). The CDR3 runs 14 residues. V was cut by 4 bases and J by 5 bases, with 15 bases left in between. Germline values: CDR1 SGHNT, CDR2 YYREEE (reference sequence). The CDR3 sequence is CASSPSGHRYGYTF. Here the CDR3 DNA reads TGTGCCAGCAGCCCCTCGGGACACCGTTATGGCTACACCTTC.

This chain joins TRBV18 and TRBJ2-7; 7 bases map to TRBD1. V lost 0 bases and J lost 3; bases outside the gene matches: 8. Germline CDR1 reads KGHSH; CDR2 reads LQKENI. CDR3 size: 16 residues. CDR3 sequence (DNA): TGTGCCAGCTCACCACCCCGTCAGGACAGGCGCTACGAGCAGTACTTC. Translated: CASSPPRQDRRYEQYF.

This chain uses TRBV7-2 with TRBJ2-3; 15 nucleotides match TRBD2. The CDR3 contains 18 residues. V lost 5 bases to trimming and J lost 0 bases; unmatched junction nucleotides: 6. The germline V gene has CDR1 SGHTA and CDR2 FQGNSA. The CDR3 loop reads CASSGWTSGGASTDTQYF. The CDR3 DNA reads TGTGCCAGCAGCGGATGGACTAGCGGGGGGGCTAGCACAGATACGCAGTATTTT.